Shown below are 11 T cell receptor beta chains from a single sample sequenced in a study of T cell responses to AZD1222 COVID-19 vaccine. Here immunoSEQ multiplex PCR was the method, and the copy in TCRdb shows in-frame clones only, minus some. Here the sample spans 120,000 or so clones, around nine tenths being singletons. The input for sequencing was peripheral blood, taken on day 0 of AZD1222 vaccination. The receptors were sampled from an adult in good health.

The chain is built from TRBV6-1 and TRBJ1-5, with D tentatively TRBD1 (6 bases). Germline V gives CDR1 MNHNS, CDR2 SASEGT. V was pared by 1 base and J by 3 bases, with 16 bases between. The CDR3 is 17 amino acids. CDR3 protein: CASSEGGRGTLNQPQHF. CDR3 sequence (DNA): TGTGCCAGCAGTGAAGGGGGCAGGGGTACCCTCAATCAGCCCCAGCATTTT.

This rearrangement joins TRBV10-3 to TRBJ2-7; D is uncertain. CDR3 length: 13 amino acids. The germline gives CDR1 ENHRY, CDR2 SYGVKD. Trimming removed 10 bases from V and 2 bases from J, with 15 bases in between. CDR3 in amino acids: CATSDPIPYEQYV. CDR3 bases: TGTGCCACCTCGGACCCAATCCCCTACGAGCAGTACGTC.

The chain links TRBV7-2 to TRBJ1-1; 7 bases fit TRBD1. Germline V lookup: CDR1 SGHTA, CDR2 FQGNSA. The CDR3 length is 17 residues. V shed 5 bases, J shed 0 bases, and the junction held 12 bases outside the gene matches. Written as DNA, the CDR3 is TGTGCCAGCAGCCCTGGATTTAGACAGGGTTTGAACACTGAAGCTTTCTTT. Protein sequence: CASSPGFRQGLNTEAFF.

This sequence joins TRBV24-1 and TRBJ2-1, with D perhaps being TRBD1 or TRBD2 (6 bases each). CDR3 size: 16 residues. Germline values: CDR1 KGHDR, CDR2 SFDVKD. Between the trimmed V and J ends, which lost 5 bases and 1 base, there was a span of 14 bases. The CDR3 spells CATSGIRGRSYNEQFF. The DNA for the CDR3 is TGTGCCACCAGTGGGATCCGGGGGCGGTCCTACAATGAGCAGTTCTTC.

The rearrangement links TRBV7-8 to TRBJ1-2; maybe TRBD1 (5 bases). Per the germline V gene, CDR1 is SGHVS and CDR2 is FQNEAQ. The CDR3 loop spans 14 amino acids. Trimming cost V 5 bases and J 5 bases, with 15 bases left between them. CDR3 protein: CASSAGGVEYGYTF. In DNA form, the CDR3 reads TGTGCCAGCAGCGCCGGGGGGGTGGAGTATGGCTACACCTTC.

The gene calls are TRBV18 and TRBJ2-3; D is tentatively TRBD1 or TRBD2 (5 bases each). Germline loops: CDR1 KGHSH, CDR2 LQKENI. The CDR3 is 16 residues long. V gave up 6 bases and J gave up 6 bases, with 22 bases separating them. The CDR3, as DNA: TGTGCCAGCTCGGCCAGTGCAGGGAGTTTGTCGGATACGCAGTATTTT. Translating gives CASSASAGSLSDTQYF.

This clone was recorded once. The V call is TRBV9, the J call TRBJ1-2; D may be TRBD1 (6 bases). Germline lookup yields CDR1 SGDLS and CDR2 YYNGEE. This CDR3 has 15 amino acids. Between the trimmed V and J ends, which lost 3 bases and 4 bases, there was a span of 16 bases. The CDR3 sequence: CASSARGAQSYGYTF. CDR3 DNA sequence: TGTGCCAGCAGCGCCCGGGGGGCCCAGTCCTATGGCTACACCTTC.

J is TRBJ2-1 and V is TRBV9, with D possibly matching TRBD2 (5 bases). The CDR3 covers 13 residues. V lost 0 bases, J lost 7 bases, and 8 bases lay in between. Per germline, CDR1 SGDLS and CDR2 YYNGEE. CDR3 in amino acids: CASSVASQNEQFF. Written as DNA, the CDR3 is TGTGCCAGCAGCGTAGCTAGCCAGAATGAGCAGTTCTTC. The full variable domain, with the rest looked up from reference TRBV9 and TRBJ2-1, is DSGVTQTPKHLITATGQRVTLRCSPRSGDLSVYWYQQSLDQGLQFLIQYYNGEERAKGNILERFSAQQFPDLHSELNLSSLELGDSALYFCASSVASQNEQFFGPGTRLTVL.

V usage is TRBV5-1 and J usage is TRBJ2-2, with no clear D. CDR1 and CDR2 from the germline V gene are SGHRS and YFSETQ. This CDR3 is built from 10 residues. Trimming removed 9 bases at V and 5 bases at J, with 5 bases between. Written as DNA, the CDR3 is TGCGCCACCGCGACCGGGGAGCTGTTTTTT. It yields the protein CATATGELFF.

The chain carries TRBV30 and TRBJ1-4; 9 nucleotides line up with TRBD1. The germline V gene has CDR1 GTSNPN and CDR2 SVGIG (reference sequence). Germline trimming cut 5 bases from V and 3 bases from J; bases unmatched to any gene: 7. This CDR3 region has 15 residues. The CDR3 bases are TGTGCCTGGGGAACAGGGGGCCTGCCTAATGAAAAACTGTTTTTT. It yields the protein CAWGTGGLPNEKLFF.

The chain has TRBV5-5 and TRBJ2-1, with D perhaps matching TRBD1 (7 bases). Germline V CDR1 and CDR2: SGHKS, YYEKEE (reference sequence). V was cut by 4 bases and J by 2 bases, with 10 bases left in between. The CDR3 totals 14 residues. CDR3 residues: CASSRGTAYNEQFF. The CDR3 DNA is TGTGCCAGCAGCCGGGGGACAGCCTACAATGAGCAGTTCTTC.